This TCR beta chain was captured by sequencing in a study of response to subunit inactivated influenza vaccine. Only a few counts were recorded for this clonotype. Germline CDR1 and CDR2: SGHTA and FQGNSA. The CDR3 sequence is 14 residues long. V shed 5 bases and J shed 5 bases, with 16 bases lying between them. TCRdb re-derived calls from the RT-PCR reads in MiXCR, one entry per CDR3 protein. The data contain roughly 650,000 distinct CDR3 sequences, 11% to 15% of them singletons. The TCR was taken from a middle-aged man who received an inactivated influenza vaccine. The starting material was PBMCs from blood, obtained 14 to 15 days before vaccination. The chain links TRBV7-2 to TRBJ2-7, with D unclear. The CDR3 loop is CASSPRHPTNEQYF. The CDR3 region has the DNA TGTGCCAGCAGCCCACGTCACCCTACGAACGAGCAGTACTTC.